The 11 T cell receptor beta chains presented below share a single source sample, sequenced in a study of tumor-infiltrating lymphocytes in primary liver carcinoma. Both RNA and DNA were isolated together from approximately 20-30 mg of bulk tissue that had not been sorted. A primer in the constant region served to generate TCR beta cDNA from about 480 ng of total RNA. Libraries of TCR beta came from three nested multiplex PCR rounds with slightly modified ARM-PCR. With TRBV1-TRBV30 forward primers and a C-beta reverse primer, the first two PCR rounds were run for 10 cycles each. TCRdb re-called the multiplex PCR reads with MiXCR, one entry per CDR3 protein. The profile covers approximately 76,000 distinct CDR3 sequences, with 71% appearing a single time and roughly an eighth taken by the ten largest. The material sequenced was liver tumor tissue from sampling region 4. Subset of the sample: tumor region T4, right-lateral pole. The receptors were sampled from an older woman with primary liver carcinoma and hepatitis B virus infection.

This clonotype has at least ten counts. The chain's CDR3 is CASSPWVAGYNSNQPQHF. The CDR3 bases are TGTGCCAGCAGCCCCTGGGTGGCAGGTTATAATAGCAATCAGCCCCAGCATTTT. V usage is TRBV5-8 and J usage is TRBJ1-5; D uncertain. This CDR3 comprises 18 residues. Trimming took off 4 bases at V and 0 bases at J, with 20 bases between the two ends. Germline-derived CDR1 and CDR2 are SGHTS and YDEGEE.

The rearrangement links TRBV4-2 to TRBJ2-7; 7 positions match TRBD1. The CDR3 contains 17 residues. The J segment lost 4 bases and the V segment lost 10 bases, leaving 22 bases of the junction unmatched. Germline CDR1 LGHNA, CDR2 YNFKEQ. The CDR3 coding sequence is TGTGCCATCGGCCAAGATCCCGTGGGACAGAGTGGTTACGAGCAGTACTTC. Translated: CAIGQDPVGQSGYEQYF.

At least ten counts were recorded for this clonotype. The chain carries TRBV28 and TRBJ2-4; 8 bases line up with TRBD2. Trimming cost V 2 bases and J 6 bases; bases outside gene matches: 6. This CDR3 is 15 amino acids long. Germline V gene lookup returns CDR1 MDHEN and CDR2 SYDVKM. The CDR3 sequence is CASSLVGGGRNIQYF. Here the CDR3 DNA reads TGTGCCAGCAGTTTAGTGGGCGGGGGGCGAAACATTCAGTACTTC.

CDR3 sequence: CASRLPETGLYNEQFF. CDR3 in DNA: TGTGCCAGCAGATTGCCCGAGACAGGCCTTTACAATGAGCAGTTCTTC. J is TRBJ2-1 and V is TRBV28; possibly TRBD1 for D (6 bases). Trimming took 6 bases from V and 4 from J, leaving 19 bases between them. The CDR3 is 16 amino acids. CDR1 MDHEN and CDR2 SYDVKM come from the germline V gene.

Regarding this clonotype: A much larger clone differs by one base, so this may be a read error. The chain recombines TRBV5-6 with TRBJ1-4; no clear D gene. The CDR3 has 14 residues. Germline V gives CDR1 SGHDT, CDR2 YYEEEE. The CDR3 loop reads CTSSLGTTNEKLFF. CDR3 coding DNA: TGTACCAGCAGCCTGGGAACAACTAATGAAAAACTGTTTTTT.

This clonotype was observed many times. The rearrangement joins TRBV4-2 to TRBJ2-7, with D perhaps matching TRBD1 (6 bases). The CDR3 spans 13 residues. V shed 1 base and J shed 5 bases, with 9 bases lying between them. Germline V gives CDR1 LGHNA, CDR2 YNFKEQ. In DNA, the CDR3 is TGTGCCAGCAGCCAAGCGGACAGTAACGAGCAGTACTTC. It is translated as CASSQADSNEQYF.

On this clonotype itself: The conserved closing phenylalanine or tryptophan is absent in this CDR3, likely reflecting a read error. The V gene is TRBV30, the J gene TRBJ1-2; no clear D. Trimming removed 0 bases at V and 1 base at J, with 6 bases between. The CDR3 length is 13 residues. Germline assignment: CDR1 GTSNPN and CDR2 SVGIG (reference sequence). CDR3: CAWSVRSNYGYTL. DNA of the CDR3: TGTGCCTGGAGTGTACGGAGTAACTATGGCTACACCCTC.

A word on this clonotype: Germline is not matched at one junction end, which may reflect a read error. The chain combines TRBV12-3 or TRBV12-4 with TRBJ2-1; 8 nucleotides line up with TRBD2. The CDR3 consists of 15 residues. CDR3 DNA sequence: TGTACCAGCTTGGGATTAGCGGGAATCTACAATGAGCAGTTCTTC. The encoded protein is CTSLGLAGIYNEQFF.

The gene calls are TRBV12-3 or TRBV12-4 and TRBJ2-3; 9 bases agree with TRBD2. The CDR3 is 16 residues long. The trim removed 6 bases at V and 5 bases at J, leaving 12 bases unmatched. CDR3 in amino acids: CASSPGTSLYQDTQYF. CDR3 nucleotides: TGTGCCAGCAGCCCCGGGACTAGCCTGTATCAAGATACGCAGTATTTT.

With regard to this clonotype: The conserved phenylalanine or tryptophan is not found at the CDR3 terminus, so this likely reflects a read error. The rearrangement joins TRBV11-2 to TRBJ2-7; D gene uncertain. CDR3 length equals 14 residues. Germline V gene data show CDR1 as SGHAT and CDR2 as FQNNGV. The V end lost 9 bases, the J end lost 6 bases, and 21 bases lay between the germline ends. As DNA, the CDR3 is TGTGCCAGTAGCCCCCCTTCAGAGGCTAGCGAGCAGTACTCC. This encodes CASSPPSEASEQYS.

A remark on this clonotype: This is likely a read error, given that the CDR3 carries no conserved phenylalanine or tryptophan at its end. The chain links TRBV28 to TRBJ1-5; 8 nucleotides align to TRBD1. Germline assignment: CDR1 MDHEN and CDR2 SYDVKM. Unmatched junction bases numbered 11, after V lost 11 bases and J lost 5 bases. The CDR3 runs 14 residues. CDR3 region: CAGQRQGSHQPQHL. As DNA, the CDR3 is TGTGCCGGCCAAAGACAGGGGTCACATCAGCCCCAGCATTTA.